This T cell receptor (beta chain) emerged from a study of blood T cell repertoires in COVID-19. Authors' processing steps: Nucleated cell counts were estimated from reference gene primer amplification. The protocol was immunoSEQ multiplex PCR, while the TCRdb copy is restricted to in-frame clones and leaves out a portion. That table gives V, J and clone size, and the DNA gave D and trimming. Here the sample spans approximately 110,000 clones, roughly nine tenths being singletons. The CDR3 covers 16 residues. CDR1 and CDR2 from the germline V gene are MDHEN and SYDVKM. J was trimmed by 6 bases and V by 4 bases; bases with no gene match: 14.

The TCR was taken from a woman of 80 years or more with acute or convalescent COVID-19. The chain carries TRBV28 and TRBJ2-5; TRBD1 matches at 7 bases. Sequenced: peripheral blood. The DNA for the CDR3 is TGTGCCAGCAGTTCCCGACTGACAGGGCTTGGGCAGACCCAGTACTTC. This encodes CASSSRLTGLGQTQYF.